These 20 T cell receptor beta chains originate from one sample sequenced in a study of long-term antiretroviral therapy in people with HIV. With survey level as its setting, the immunoSEQ assay was v3.0. Libraries were prepared by immunoSEQ multiplex PCR; TCRdb keeps only in-frame clonotypes and omits some of them. Among roughly 11,000 clones listed, around 89% were seen once. Sample: unsorted PBMCs, taken 0.2 years before starting antiretroviral therapy. These receptors all come from a woman in her 40s with HIV.

This clone was recorded once. The genes are TRBV19 and TRBJ1-2, with 8 bases that match TRBD1. CDR1 is LNHDA, CDR2 SQIVND, per germline (reference sequence). V lost 4 bases and J lost 3; bases outside the gene matches: 4. The CDR3 has 14 amino acids. The CDR3 spells CASSRGQADYGYTF. CDR3 DNA sequence: TGTGCCAGTAGTAGGGGACAGGCTGACTATGGCTACACCTTC. Based on the CDR3 plus reference TRBV19 and TRBJ1-2, the full variable domain is DGGITQSPKYLFRKEGQNVTLSCEQNLNHDAMYWYRQDPGQGLRLIYYSQIVNDFQKGDIAEGYSVSREKKESFPLTVTSAQKNPTAFYLCASSRGQADYGYTFGSGTRLTVV.

V usage is TRBV18 and J usage is TRBJ2-4, with D hard to call. The length of the CDR3 is 15 residues. V lost 3 bases, J lost 0 bases, and 9 bases lay in between. From germline, CDR1 is KGHSH and CDR2 LQKENI. CDR3 amino acids: CASSPLPPAKNIQYF. Here the CDR3 DNA reads TGTGCCAGCTCACCCCTTCCCCCAGCCAAAAACATTCAGTACTTC.

The genes are TRBV27 and TRBJ2-5, with 12 nucleotides matching TRBD2. CDR1 is MNHEY and CDR2 is SMNVEV in the germline V gene (reference sequence). The J segment lost 6 bases and the V segment lost 6 bases, leaving 11 bases of the junction unmatched. The CDR3 runs to 16 residues. Written as DNA, the CDR3 is TGTGCCAGCAGGAAATCTAGCGGGGGGGCCGGGAAGACCCAGTACTTC. This codes for CASRKSSGGAGKTQYF.

The gene calls are TRBV19 and TRBJ1-3; 9 positions agree with TRBD1. The ends lost 5 bases at V and 3 bases at J; junction bases unmatched: 5. The CDR3 loop spans 15 amino acids. The germline V gene encodes CDR1 LNHDA and CDR2 SQIVND (reference sequence). The DNA of the CDR3 is TGTGCCAGTAGTTCGACAGGGGGGAGTGGAAACACCATATATTTT. It encodes CASSSTGGSGNTIYF. The complete variable domain, with remaining parts taken from reference TRBV19 and TRBJ1-3, reads DGGITQSPKYLFRKEGQNVTLSCEQNLNHDAMYWYRQDPGQGLRLIYYSQIVNDFQKGDIAEGYSVSREKKESFPLTVTSAQKNPTAFYLCASSSTGGSGNTIYFGEGSWLTVV.

The V call is TRBV4-3, the J call TRBJ2-7; 10 bases line up with TRBD1. Germline values: CDR1 LGHNA, CDR2 YSLEER. V shed 5 bases, J shed 2 bases, and the junction held 9 bases outside the gene matches. The CDR3 is 16 amino acids. The CDR3 bases are TGCGCCAGCAGCTTTTCCGGGACAGGGGAAACCTACGAGCAGTACTTC. It translates to CASSFSGTGETYEQYF.

As regards this clone: One end of the junction fails to match germline, which may point to a read error. This chain joins TRBV2 and TRBJ1-2; D is unresolved. Germline V CDR1 and CDR2: SNHLY, FYNNEI. The CDR3 runs 13 residues. Here the CDR3 DNA reads TGTGCCAGCAGTGAAGCAGATACATCCGAAAAACTCTTC. It specifies CASSEADTSEKLF.

This clone was seen just once. The chain links TRBV28 to TRBJ1-5, with unresolved D. With 3 bases removed from V and 4 bases from J, the gap between germline ends came to 7 bases. CDR1 is MDHEN, CDR2 SYDVKM, per germline. The CDR3 has 13 residues. As DNA, the CDR3 is TGTGCCAGCAGTTTTGGGCAAAATCAGCCCCAGCATTTT. Amino acid sequence: CASSFGQNQPQHF.

The chain carries TRBV2 and TRBJ1-2; D is unclear. V was clipped by 7 bases and J by 3 bases, with 9 bases between them. Germline assignment: CDR1 SNHLY and CDR2 FYNNEI. The CDR3 is made up of 12 amino acids. In DNA form, the CDR3 reads TGTGCCAGCAAAGGTGATCACTATGGCTACACCTTC. Translated, it gives CASKGDHYGYTF.

The chain is built from TRBV30 and TRBJ2-1, with D perhaps TRBD2 (5 bases). Germline assignment: CDR1 GTSNPN and CDR2 SVGIG (reference sequence). The CDR3 has 12 residues. Trimming cost V 5 bases and J 15 bases, with 20 bases left between them. CDR3 sequence: CAWGEGPLGLFF. The CDR3 coding sequence is TGTGCCTGGGGCGAGGGCCCTTTAGGTTTGTTCTTC.

The rearrangement uses TRBV28 and TRBJ2-6, with 11 bases identical to TRBD2. Losses at the gene ends were 6 bases for V and 3 bases for J; bases not matched to a gene: 13. There are 19 residues in the CDR3. In germline, CDR1 is MDHEN, CDR2 SYDVKM. The CDR3 DNA is TGTGCCAGCAGGGGGGTAGCGGGGGGGCCAATTGGTGGGGCCAACGTCCTGACTTTC. This gives the protein CASRGVAGGPIGGANVLTF.

CDR3 DNA: TGTGCCAGCAGTCAGCTAGCGGGGGGTTACAATGAGCAGTTCTTC. It yields the protein CASSQLAGGYNEQFF. The chain recombines TRBV6-5 with TRBJ2-1; TRBD2 matches 11 bases. This CDR3 has 15 residues. In germline, CDR1 is MNHEY, CDR2 SVGAGI. The trim removed 5 bases at V and 4 bases at J, leaving 4 bases unmatched.

This clone has only one observation. The J gene is TRBJ1-1, the V gene TRBV29-1, with TRBD1 matching over 9 bases. There are 14 residues in the CDR3. V lost 7 bases and J lost 5; bases outside the gene matches: 11. Germline CDR1 reads SQVTM; CDR2 reads ANQGSEA. In DNA, the CDR3 is TGCAGCGCCTTCGGGACAGGGTTTAAAACTGAAGCTTTCTTT. This encodes CSAFGTGFKTEAFF.

The rearrangement uses TRBV30 and TRBJ2-1; D may be TRBD2 (5 bases). This CDR3 spans 15 amino acids. V was trimmed by 1 base and J by 0 bases, leaving 10 bases between them. Germline CDR1 is GTSNPN and CDR2 is SVGIG (reference sequence). The CDR3 loop is CAWSGRGGSYNEQFF. As DNA, the CDR3 is TGTGCCTGGAGTGGCCGGGGTGGCTCCTACAATGAGCAGTTCTTC.

The rearrangement links TRBV7-2 to TRBJ2-2; weak D call: TRBD2 (7 bases). The CDR3 runs to 14 residues. Germline CDR1 reads SGHTA; CDR2 reads FQGNSA. V was clipped by 7 bases and J by 4 bases, with 13 bases between them. The DNA for the CDR3 is TGTGCCAGCAAGGGGGGGCACGGCACCGGGGAGCTGTTTTTT. It codes for CASKGGHGTGELFF.

The V gene is TRBV2, the J gene TRBJ1-2; 7 bases match TRBD1. V lost 5 bases, J lost 2 bases, and 2 bases stayed unmatched. Germline V gene sequence: CDR1 SNHLY, CDR2 FYNNEI. This CDR3 has 13 amino acids. The CDR3: CASSQQGNYGYTF. In DNA form, the CDR3 reads TGTGCCAGCAGTCAACAGGGGAACTATGGCTACACCTTC.

The rearrangement uses TRBV21-1 and TRBJ1-2. TRBV21-1 is tagged as a pseudogene. This CDR3 has 13 residues. This chain's CDR3 is CASIEGLNYGYTF. CDR3 nucleotides: TGTGCCAGTATAGAGGGGCTTAACTATGGCTACACCTTC.

The rearrangement uses TRBV6-5 and TRBJ2-3, with D tentatively TRBD1 (6 bases). V was cut by 0 bases and J by 3 bases, with 7 bases left in between. CDR1 and CDR2 from the germline V gene are MNHEY and SVGAGI. This CDR3 region has 14 residues. CDR3 DNA sequence: TGTGCCAGCAGTTACTCCACAGGGACAGATACGCAGTATTTT. This encodes CASSYSTGTDTQYF.

J is TRBJ2-7 and V is TRBV4-3, with TRBD2 matching 10 bases. V gave up 0 bases and J gave up 0 bases; unmatched junction bases: 8. This CDR3 region has 18 residues. From germline, CDR1 is LGHNA and CDR2 YSLEER. The CDR3 reads CASSQEVSGGPHSYEQYF. The CDR3 DNA follows: TGCGCCAGCAGCCAAGAGGTTAGCGGGGGGCCCCACTCCTACGAGCAGTACTTC.

J is TRBJ1-2 and V is TRBV5-6; 7 bases fit TRBD1. Germline-derived CDR1 and CDR2 are SGHDT and YYEEEE. The ends lost 4 bases at V and 3 bases at J; junction bases unmatched: 9. The length of the CDR3 is 15 residues. The CDR3 loop reads CASSGRTGSYYGYTF. The CDR3 DNA follows: TGTGCCAGCAGCGGCCGGACAGGATCCTACTATGGCTACACCTTC.

The V call is TRBV10-3, the J call TRBJ2-7, with 10 bases identical to TRBD1. This CDR3 is built from 15 residues. CDR1 and CDR2 (germline): ENHRY, SYGVKD. Unmatched junction bases numbered 4, after V lost 3 bases and J lost 2 bases. The CDR3 reads CAISDTGTGAYEQYF. Here the CDR3 DNA reads TGTGCCATCAGTGACACCGGGACAGGGGCCTACGAGCAGTACTTC.